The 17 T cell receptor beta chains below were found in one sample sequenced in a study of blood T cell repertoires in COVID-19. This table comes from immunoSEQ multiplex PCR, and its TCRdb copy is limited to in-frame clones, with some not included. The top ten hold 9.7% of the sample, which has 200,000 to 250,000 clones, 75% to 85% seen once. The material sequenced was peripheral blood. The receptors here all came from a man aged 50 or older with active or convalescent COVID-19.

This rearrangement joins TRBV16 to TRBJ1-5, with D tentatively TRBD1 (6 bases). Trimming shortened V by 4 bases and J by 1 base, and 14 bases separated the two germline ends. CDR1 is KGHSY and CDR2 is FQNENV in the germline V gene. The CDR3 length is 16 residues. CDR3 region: CASSPQGGGSNQPQHF. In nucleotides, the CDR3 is TGTGCCAGCAGCCCGCAAGGGGGAGGGAGCAATCAGCCCCAGCATTTT.

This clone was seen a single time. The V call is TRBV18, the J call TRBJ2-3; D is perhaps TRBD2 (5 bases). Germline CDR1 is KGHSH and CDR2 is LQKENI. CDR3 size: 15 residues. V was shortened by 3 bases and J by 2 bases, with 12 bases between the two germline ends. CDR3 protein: CASSPGSLNTDTQYF. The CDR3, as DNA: TGTGCCAGCTCACCGGGGAGTCTAAACACAGATACGCAGTATTTT.

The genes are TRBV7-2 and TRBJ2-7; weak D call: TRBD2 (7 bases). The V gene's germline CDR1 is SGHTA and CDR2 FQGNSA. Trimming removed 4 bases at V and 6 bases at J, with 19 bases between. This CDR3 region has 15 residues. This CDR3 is CASSSLPGGGREQYF. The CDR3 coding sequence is TGTGCCAGCAGCTCCCTCCCTGGGGGGGGGCGCGAGCAGTACTTC.

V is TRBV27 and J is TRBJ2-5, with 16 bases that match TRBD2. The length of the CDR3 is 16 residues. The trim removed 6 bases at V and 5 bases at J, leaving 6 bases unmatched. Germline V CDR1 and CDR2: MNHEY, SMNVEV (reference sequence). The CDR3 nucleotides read TGTGCCAGCAGGGGGACTAGCGGGAGGGGTTGGGAGACCCAGTACTTC. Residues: CASRGTSGRGWETQYF.

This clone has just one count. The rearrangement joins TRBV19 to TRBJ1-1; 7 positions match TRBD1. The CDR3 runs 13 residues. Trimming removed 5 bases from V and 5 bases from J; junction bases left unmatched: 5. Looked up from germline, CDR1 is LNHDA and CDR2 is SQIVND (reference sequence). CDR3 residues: CASSFRGTTEAFF. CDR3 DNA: TGTGCCAGTAGTTTCAGGGGGACAACTGAAGCTTTCTTT.

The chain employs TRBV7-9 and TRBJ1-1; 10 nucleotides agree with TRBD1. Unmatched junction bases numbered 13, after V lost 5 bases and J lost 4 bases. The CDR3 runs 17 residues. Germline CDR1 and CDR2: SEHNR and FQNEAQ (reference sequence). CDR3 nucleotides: TGTGCCAGCAGCCGCGGGACAGGGGTTGTAGCGGGCACTGAAGCTTTCTTT. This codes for CASSRGTGVVAGTEAFF. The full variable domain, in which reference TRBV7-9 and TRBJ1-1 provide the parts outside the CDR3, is DTGVSQNPRHKITKRGQNVTFRCDPISEHNRLYWYRQTLGQGPEFLTYFQNEAQLEKSRLLSDRFSAERPKGSFSTLEIQRTEQGDSAMYLCASSRGTGVVAGTEAFFGQGTRLTVV.

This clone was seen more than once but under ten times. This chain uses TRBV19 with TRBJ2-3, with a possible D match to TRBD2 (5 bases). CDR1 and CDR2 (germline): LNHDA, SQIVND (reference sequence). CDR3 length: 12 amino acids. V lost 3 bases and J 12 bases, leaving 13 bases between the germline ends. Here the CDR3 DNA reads TGTGCCAGTAGTATCGAGCAGCGGCGACAGTATTTT. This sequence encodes CASSIEQRRQYF.

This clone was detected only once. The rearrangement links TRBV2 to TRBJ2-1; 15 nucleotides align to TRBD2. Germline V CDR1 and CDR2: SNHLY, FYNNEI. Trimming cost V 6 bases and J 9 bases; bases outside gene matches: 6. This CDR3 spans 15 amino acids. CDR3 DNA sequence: TGTGCCAGCAGGGGACTAGCGGGGGGATGGGGTGAGCAGTTCTTC. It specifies CASRGLAGGWGEQFF.

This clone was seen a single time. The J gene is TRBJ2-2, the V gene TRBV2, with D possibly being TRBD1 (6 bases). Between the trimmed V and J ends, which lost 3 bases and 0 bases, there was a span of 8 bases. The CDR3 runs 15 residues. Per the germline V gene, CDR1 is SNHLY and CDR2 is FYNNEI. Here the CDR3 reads CASSEGQANTGELFF. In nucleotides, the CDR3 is TGTGCCAGCAGTGAGGGACAAGCGAACACCGGGGAGCTGTTTTTT.

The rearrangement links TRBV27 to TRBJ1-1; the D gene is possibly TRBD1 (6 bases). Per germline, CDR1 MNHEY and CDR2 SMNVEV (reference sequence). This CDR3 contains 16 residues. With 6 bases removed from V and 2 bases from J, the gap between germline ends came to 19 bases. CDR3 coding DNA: TGTGCCAGCAGACCTATAGGGGGGGGGACTAACACTGAAGCTTTCTTT. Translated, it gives CASRPIGGGTNTEAFF.

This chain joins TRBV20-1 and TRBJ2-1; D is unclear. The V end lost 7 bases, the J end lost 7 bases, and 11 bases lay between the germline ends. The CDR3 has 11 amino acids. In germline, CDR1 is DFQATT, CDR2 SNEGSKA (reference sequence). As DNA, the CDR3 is TGCAGTGTTGGTCTGGCAAATGAGCAGTTCTTC. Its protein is CSVGLANEQFF.

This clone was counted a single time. The CDR3 is CANGEIAGGSYNEQFF. The CDR3 DNA sequence: TGTGCCAACGGGGAAATAGCGGGAGGCTCCTACAATGAGCAGTTCTTC. The chain combines TRBV7-3 with TRBJ2-1; 10 positions match TRBD2. The CDR3 has 16 residues. CDR1 and CDR2 (germline): SGHTA, FQGTGA. V lost 10 bases and J lost 0; bases outside the gene matches: 9.

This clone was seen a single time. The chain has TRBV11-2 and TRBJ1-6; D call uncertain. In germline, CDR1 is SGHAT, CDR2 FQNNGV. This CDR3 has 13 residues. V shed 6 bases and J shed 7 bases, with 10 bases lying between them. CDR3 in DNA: TGTGCCAGCAGTTCTACGGGAAATTCACCCCTCCACTTT. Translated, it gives CASSSTGNSPLHF.

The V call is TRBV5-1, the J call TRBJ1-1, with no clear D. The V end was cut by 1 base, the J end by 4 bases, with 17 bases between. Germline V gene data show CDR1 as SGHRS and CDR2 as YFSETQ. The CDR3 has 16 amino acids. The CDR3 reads CASSLREGAYGTEAFF. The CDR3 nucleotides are TGCGCCAGCAGCTTGAGGGAGGGCGCTTATGGCACTGAAGCTTTCTTT.

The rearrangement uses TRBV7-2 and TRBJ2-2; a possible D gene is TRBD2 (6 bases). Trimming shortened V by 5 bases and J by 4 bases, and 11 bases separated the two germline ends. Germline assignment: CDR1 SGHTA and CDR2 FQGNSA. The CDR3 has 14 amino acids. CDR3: CASSPSGPTGELFF. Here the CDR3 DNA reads TGTGCCAGCAGCCCGAGCGGGCCCACCGGGGAGCTGTTTTTT.

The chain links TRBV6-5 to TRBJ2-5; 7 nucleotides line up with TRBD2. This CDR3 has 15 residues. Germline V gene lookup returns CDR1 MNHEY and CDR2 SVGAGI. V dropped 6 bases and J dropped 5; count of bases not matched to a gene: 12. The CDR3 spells CASRPYSGGRETQYF. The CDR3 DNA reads TGTGCCAGCAGACCCTATTCCGGGGGGAGGGAGACCCAGTACTTC.

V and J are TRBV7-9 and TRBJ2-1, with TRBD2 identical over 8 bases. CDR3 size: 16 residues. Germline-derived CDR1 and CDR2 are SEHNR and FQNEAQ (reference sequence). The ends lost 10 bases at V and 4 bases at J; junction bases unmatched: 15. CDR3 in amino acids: CAIPGTIIAGYNEQFF. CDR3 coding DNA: TGTGCCATTCCCGGGACGATAATAGCGGGGTACAATGAGCAGTTCTTC.